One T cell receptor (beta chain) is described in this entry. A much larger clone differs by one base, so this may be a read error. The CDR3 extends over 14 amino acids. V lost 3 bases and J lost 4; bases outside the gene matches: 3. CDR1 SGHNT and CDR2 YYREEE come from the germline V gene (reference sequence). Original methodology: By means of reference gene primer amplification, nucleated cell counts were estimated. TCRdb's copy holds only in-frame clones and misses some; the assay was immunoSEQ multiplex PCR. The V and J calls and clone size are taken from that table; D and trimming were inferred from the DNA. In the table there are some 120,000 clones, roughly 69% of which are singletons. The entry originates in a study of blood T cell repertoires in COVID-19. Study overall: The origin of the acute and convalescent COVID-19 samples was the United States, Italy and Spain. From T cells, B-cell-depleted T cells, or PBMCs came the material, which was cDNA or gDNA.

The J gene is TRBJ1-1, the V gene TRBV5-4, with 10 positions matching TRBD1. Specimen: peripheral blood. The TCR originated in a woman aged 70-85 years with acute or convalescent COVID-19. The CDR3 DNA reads TGTGCCAGCAGCTGGACAGGGGGAAGCACTGAAGCTTTCTTT. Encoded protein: CASSWTGGSTEAFF.